A single sample gave rise to the 18 T cell receptor beta chains below, sequenced in a study of cytomegalovirus exposure and HLA in healthy donors. PCR involved 60 Vbeta and 13 Jbeta primers. TCRdb's table, derived via immunoSEQ multiplex PCR, lists solely in-frame clones and lacks some. The sample has hundreds of thousands of clones, 70% to 85% seen once. Sequenced input: PBMCs. Every receptor here comes from a woman in her fifties or sixties in good health and CMV-seropositive.

The chain carries TRBV14 and TRBJ1-2, with D perhaps TRBD1 (5 bases). From germline, CDR1 is SGHDN and CDR2 FVKESK. This CDR3 has 14 residues. V lost 2 bases, J lost 6 bases, and 13 bases lay in between. CDR3 sequence reads: CASSQFRDSNGYTF. DNA of the CDR3: TGTGCCAGCAGCCAATTCCGGGACTCCAATGGCTACACCTTC.

The CDR3 nucleotides are TGCGCCAGCAGCCAGAGTTTAAAGGCTAGCGGGATTCATGAGCAGTTCTTC. Amino acid sequence: CASSQSLKASGIHEQFF. The genes are TRBV4-1 and TRBJ2-1, with TRBD2 identical over 9 bases. The CDR3 has 17 amino acids. Per the germline V gene, CDR1 is MGHRA and CDR2 is YSYEKL. V shed 3 bases and J 8 bases; nucleotides not matched to a gene: 14.

The chain joins TRBV5-1 to TRBJ1-3, with D possibly TRBD1 on 6 matching bases. The germline V and J ends were trimmed by 4 bases and 3 bases, with 11 bases remaining between them. The germline V gene encodes CDR1 SGHRS and CDR2 YFSETQ. This CDR3 region has 14 residues. CDR3 DNA sequence: TGCGCCAGCAGCCTGGGGGCGTTTGGAAACACCATATATTTT. Its protein is CASSLGAFGNTIYF.

The chain uses TRBV2 and TRBJ2-7; TRBD2 might be the D (5 bases). Germline assignment: CDR1 SNHLY and CDR2 FYNNEI. The length of the CDR3 is 12 residues. Trimming shortened V by 5 bases and J by 1 base, and 6 bases separated the two germline ends. CDR3 in amino acids: CASSRTSYEQYF. The CDR3 DNA reads as TGTGCCAGCAGTCGGACTTCCTACGAGCAGTACTTC.

This clone has a single count. This sample also contains other DNA sequences that code for the same CDR3. The gene calls are TRBV5-6 and TRBJ2-7; D gene uncertain. Germline V gene data show CDR1 as SGHDT and CDR2 as YYEEEE. Trimming removed 2 bases at V and 0 bases at J, with 6 bases between. The CDR3 is made up of 13 amino acids. The CDR3 is CASSFRNSYEQYF. The DNA for the CDR3 is TGTGCCAGCAGCTTTAGAAACTCCTACGAGCAGTACTTC.

The genes are TRBV7-2 and TRBJ2-3; 9 bases align to TRBD2. Looked up from germline, CDR1 is SGHTA and CDR2 is FQGNSA. V shed 0 bases, J shed 0 bases, and the junction held 16 bases outside the gene matches. This CDR3 spans 21 amino acids. The CDR3 here is CASSLAHYSWTSVTSTDTQYF. CDR3 DNA sequence: TGTGCCAGCAGCTTAGCCCATTATTCGTGGACTAGCGTTACTAGCACAGATACGCAGTATTTT.

This clone was recorded only once. The chain employs TRBV6-1 and TRBJ2-7; maybe TRBD1 (5 bases). CDR3 size: 14 residues. Germline V gene data show CDR1 as MNHNS and CDR2 as SASEGT. V was cut by 7 bases and J by 2 bases, with 15 bases left in between. The CDR3 region is CASKSLRAAYEQYF. CDR3 bases: TGTGCCAGCAAATCGCTCAGGGCAGCCTACGAGCAGTACTTC.

The V and J genes are TRBV6-5 and TRBJ1-2; 7 bases are a match to TRBD1. The V segment lost 4 bases and the J segment 8 bases; nucleotides outside the gene matches: 10. Per the germline V gene, CDR1 is MNHEY and CDR2 is SVGAGI. The CDR3 is 14 amino acids. The CDR3 region is CASSWTGGRLGYTF. CDR3 nucleotide sequence: TGTGCCAGCAGTTGGACAGGCGGCCGGTTAGGCTACACCTTC.

The genes are TRBV28 and TRBJ1-2; 8 bases fit TRBD1. Unmatched junction bases numbered 8, after V lost 8 bases and J lost 3 bases. CDR3 size: 14 residues. CDR1 is MDHEN and CDR2 is SYDVKM in the germline V gene. For the CDR3, the DNA is TGTGCCAGCCTTAAACAGGGGGGTGACTATGGCTACACCTTC. Its translation is CASLKQGGDYGYTF.

The chain uses TRBV5-1 and TRBJ2-7; 11 bases match TRBD1. V was pared by 2 bases and J by 6 bases, with 7 bases of the junction left unmatched. Germline CDR1 reads SGHRS; CDR2 reads YFSETQ. CDR3 size: 15 residues. The CDR3, as DNA: TGCGCCAGCAGCTTAGGACAGGGGGCGCTTTTCGAGCAGTACTTC. It yields the protein CASSLGQGALFEQYF. Full variable domain (missing parts from reference TRBV5-1 and TRBJ2-7): KAGVTQTPRYLIKTRGQQVTLSCSPISGHRSVSWYQQTPGQGLQFLFEYFSETQRNKGNFPGRFSGRQFSNSRSEMNVSTLELGDSALYLCASSLGQGALFEQYFGPGTRLTVT.

This sequence joins TRBV30 and TRBJ2-5; TRBD1 matches at 9 bases. Trimming cost V 5 bases and J 7 bases; bases outside gene matches: 8. The CDR3 totals 13 residues. Germline loops: CDR1 GTSNPN, CDR2 SVGIG (reference sequence). CDR3 protein: CAWAGTGSGTQYF. CDR3 nucleotides: TGTGCCTGGGCCGGGACAGGGTCGGGGACCCAGTACTTC.

The V and J genes are TRBV6-5 and TRBJ1-1; 7 bases fit TRBD1. CDR1 is MNHEY, CDR2 SVGAGI, per germline. The CDR3 extends over 14 amino acids. The junction had 9 bases not matched to a gene; V was cut back by 6 bases and J by 5 bases. This chain's CDR3 is CASSVSGTATEAFF. In DNA form, the CDR3 reads TGTGCCAGCAGCGTCTCCGGGACAGCAACTGAAGCTTTCTTT.

The chain carries TRBV6-5 and TRBJ1-1; weak D call: TRBD1 (5 bases). The CDR3 extends over 14 amino acids. V lost 4 bases and J 1 base, leaving 10 bases between the germline ends. Looked up from germline, CDR1 is MNHEY and CDR2 is SVGAGI. The CDR3 is CASSSYQGNTEAFF. The CDR3 bases are TGTGCCAGCAGTTCCTATCAGGGGAACACTGAAGCTTTCTTT.

This clone was detected once. This rearrangement joins TRBV2 to TRBJ1-3; a weak D match, TRBD1 (6 bases). The CDR3 runs 15 residues. CDR1 and CDR2 (germline): SNHLY, FYNNEI. V lost 1 base and J 7 bases, leaving 14 bases between the germline ends. CDR3 in amino acids: CASSEGQGRWNTIYF. CDR3 nucleotide sequence: TGTGCCAGCAGTGAAGGGCAGGGGAGATGGAACACCATATATTTT.

J is TRBJ1-2 and V is TRBV19; D is possibly TRBD1 (6 bases). Germline V gene sequence: CDR1 LNHDA, CDR2 SQIVND (reference sequence). The V and J ends lost 3 bases and 5 bases respectively, with 25 bases between them. The CDR3 spans 18 residues. This CDR3 reads CASSIPIRFRGIRYGYTF. Here the CDR3 DNA reads TGTGCCAGTAGTATTCCGATACGGTTCAGGGGAATAAGGTATGGCTACACCTTC.

This clone was counted between two and nine times. The chain uses TRBV2 and TRBJ1-1; 9 bases align to TRBD1. The CDR3 extends over 13 amino acids. V dropped 4 bases and J dropped 4; count of bases not matched to a gene: 1. The germline CDR1 and CDR2 sequences are SNHLY and FYNNEI. The CDR3 is CASSAGQGTEAFF. As DNA, the CDR3 is TGTGCCAGCAGTGCGGGACAGGGCACTGAAGCTTTCTTT.

This clone was detected only a few times. The chain joins TRBV28 to TRBJ1-2; D may be TRBD1 (5 bases). The CDR3 totals 16 residues. Germline V gene data show CDR1 as MDHEN and CDR2 as SYDVKM. Trimming pared 8 bases from V and 0 bases from J, leaving 19 bases between. In DNA, the CDR3 is TGTGCCAGCCTCCGTCCTCCAGGGTCTACTAACTATGGCTACACCTTC. It translates to CASLRPPGSTNYGYTF.

This chain uses TRBV6-6 with TRBJ2-1; a possible D gene is TRBD2 (5 bases). Trimming shortened V by 0 bases and J by 4 bases, and 7 bases separated the two germline ends. Germline V lookup: CDR1 MNHNY, CDR2 SVGAGI (reference sequence). This CDR3 spans 14 amino acids. The CDR3 reads CASSYSRVYNEQFF. As DNA, the CDR3 is TGTGCCAGCAGTTACTCGAGGGTTTACAATGAGCAGTTCTTC.